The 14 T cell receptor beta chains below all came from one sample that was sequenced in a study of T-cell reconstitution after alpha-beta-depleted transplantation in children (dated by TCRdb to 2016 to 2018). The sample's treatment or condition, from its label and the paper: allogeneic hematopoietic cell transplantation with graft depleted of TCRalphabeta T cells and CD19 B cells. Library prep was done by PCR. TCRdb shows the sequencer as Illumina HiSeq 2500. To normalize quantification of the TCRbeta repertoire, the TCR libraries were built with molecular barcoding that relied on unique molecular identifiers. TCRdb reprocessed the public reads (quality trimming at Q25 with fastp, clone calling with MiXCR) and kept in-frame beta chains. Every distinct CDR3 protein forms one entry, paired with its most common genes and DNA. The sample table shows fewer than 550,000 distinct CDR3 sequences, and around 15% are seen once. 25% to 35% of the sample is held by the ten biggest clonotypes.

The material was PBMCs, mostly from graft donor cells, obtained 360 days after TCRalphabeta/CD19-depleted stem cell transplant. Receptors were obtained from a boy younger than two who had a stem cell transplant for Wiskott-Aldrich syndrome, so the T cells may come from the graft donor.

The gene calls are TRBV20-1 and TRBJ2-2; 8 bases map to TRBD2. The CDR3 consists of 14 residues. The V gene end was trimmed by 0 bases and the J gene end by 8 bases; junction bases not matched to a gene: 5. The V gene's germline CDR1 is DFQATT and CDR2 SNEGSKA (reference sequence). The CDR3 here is CSARDSQRGGELFF. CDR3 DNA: TGCAGTGCTAGAGATAGCCAGCGGGGGGGGGAGCTGTTTTTT.

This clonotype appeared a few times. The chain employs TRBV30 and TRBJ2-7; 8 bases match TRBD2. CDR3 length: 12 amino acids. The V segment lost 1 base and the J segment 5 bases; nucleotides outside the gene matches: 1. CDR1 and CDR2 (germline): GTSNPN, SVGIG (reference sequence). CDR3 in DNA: TGTGCCTGGAGTGCGGGAGGGCACGAGCAGTACTTC. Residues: CAWSAGGHEQYF.

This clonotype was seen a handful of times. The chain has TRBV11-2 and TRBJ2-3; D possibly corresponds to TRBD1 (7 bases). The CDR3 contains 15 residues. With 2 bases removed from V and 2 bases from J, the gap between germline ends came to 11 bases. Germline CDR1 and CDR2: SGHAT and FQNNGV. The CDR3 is CASSLQGGLTDTQYF. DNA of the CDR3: TGTGCCAGCAGCTTACAGGGGGGCCTCACAGATACGCAGTATTTT.

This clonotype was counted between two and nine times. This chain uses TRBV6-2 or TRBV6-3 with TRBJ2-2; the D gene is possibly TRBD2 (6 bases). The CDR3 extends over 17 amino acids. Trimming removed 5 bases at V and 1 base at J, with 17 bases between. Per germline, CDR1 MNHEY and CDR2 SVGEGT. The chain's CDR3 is CASSMGGAGGNTGELFF. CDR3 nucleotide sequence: TGTGCCAGCAGTATGGGGGGAGCTGGAGGGAACACCGGGGAGCTGTTTTTT.

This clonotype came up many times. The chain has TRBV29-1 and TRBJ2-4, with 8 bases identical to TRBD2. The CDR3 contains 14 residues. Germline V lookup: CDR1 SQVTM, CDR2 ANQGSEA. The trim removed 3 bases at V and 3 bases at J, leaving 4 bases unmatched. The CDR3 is CSVETSEDKNIQYF. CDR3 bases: TGCAGCGTTGAGACTAGCGAGGACAAAAACATTCAGTACTTC.

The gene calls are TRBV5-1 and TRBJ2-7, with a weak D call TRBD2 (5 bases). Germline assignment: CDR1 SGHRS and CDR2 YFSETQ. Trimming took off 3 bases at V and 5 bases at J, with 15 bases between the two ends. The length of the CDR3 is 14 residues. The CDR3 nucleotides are TGCGCCAGCAGCTCCGGGATGCTAGGACACGAGCAGTACTTC. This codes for CASSSGMLGHEQYF.

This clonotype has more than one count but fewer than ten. CDR3 sequence (DNA): TGTGCCAGCAGTTTACCCAAGGGACAGGGAGTCTACGAGCAGTACTTC. This encodes CASSLPKGQGVYEQYF. The chain employs TRBV28 and TRBJ2-7; 9 bases align to TRBD1. This CDR3 comprises 16 residues. V dropped 2 bases and J dropped 3; count of bases not matched to a gene: 8. From germline, CDR1 is MDHEN and CDR2 SYDVKM.

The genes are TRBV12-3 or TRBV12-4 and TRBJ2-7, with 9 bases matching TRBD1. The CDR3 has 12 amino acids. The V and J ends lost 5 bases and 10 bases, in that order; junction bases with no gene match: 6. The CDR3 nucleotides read TGTGCCAGCAGTATCCGGGACAGGGTACAGTACTTC. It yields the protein CASSIRDRVQYF.

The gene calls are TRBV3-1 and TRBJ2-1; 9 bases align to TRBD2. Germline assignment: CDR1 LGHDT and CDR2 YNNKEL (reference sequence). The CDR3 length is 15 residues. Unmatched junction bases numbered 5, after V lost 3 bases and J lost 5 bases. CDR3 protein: CASSQRGGPDNEQFF. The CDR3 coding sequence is TGTGCCAGCAGCCAGCGGGGGGGCCCAGACAATGAGCAGTTCTTC.

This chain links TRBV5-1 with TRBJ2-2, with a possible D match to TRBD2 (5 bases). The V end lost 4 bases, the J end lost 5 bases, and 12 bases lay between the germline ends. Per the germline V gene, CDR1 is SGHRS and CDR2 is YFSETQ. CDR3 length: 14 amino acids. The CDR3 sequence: CASSPPLGTGELFF. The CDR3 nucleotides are TGCGCCAGCAGCCCACCACTAGGAACCGGGGAGCTGTTTTTT.

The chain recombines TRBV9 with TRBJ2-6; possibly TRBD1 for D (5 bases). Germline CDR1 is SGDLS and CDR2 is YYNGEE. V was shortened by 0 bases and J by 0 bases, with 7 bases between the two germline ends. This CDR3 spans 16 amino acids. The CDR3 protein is CASSVAGFSGANVLTF. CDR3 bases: TGTGCCAGCAGCGTAGCAGGGTTCTCTGGGGCCAACGTCCTGACTTTC.

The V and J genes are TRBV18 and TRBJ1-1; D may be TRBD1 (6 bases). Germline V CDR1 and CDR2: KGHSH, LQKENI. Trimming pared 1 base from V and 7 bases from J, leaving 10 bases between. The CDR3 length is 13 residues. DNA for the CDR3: TGTGCCAGCTCACCACGCACAGGGATTGAAGCTTTCTTT. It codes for CASSPRTGIEAFF.

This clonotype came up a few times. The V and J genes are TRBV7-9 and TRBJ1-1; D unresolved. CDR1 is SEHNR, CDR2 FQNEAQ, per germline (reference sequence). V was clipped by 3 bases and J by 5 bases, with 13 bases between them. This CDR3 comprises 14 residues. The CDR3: CASSLVQTRTEAFF. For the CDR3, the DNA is TGTGCCAGCAGCTTGGTCCAGACAAGGACTGAAGCTTTCTTT.

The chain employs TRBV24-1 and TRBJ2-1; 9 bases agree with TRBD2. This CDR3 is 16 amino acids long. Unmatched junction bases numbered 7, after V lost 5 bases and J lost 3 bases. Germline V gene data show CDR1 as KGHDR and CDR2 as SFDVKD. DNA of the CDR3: TGTGCCACCAGTGCCCTGGGACTAGCAAGCTACAATGAGCAGTTCTTC. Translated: CATSALGLASYNEQFF.